This entry lists 30 T cell receptor beta chains sequenced from one sample in a study of control samples from healthy donors and cancer patients (TCRdb year 2020). The library was made by the immunoSEQ multiplex PCR assay. This immuneACCESS table, as held by TCRdb, lists in-frame sequences with V and J called but not all clones. Of the missing ones, under half trace to an unresolved V gene in checked studies; the others have no known cause. The sample includes 110,000 to 150,000 clones, with roughly 92% observed a single time. The ten top clones hold approximately 10% of the sample. Sequencing was done on a sample of blood. The receptors stem from a young man in good health.

This clone appeared once. V usage is TRBV10-2 and J usage is TRBJ2-7; D might be TRBD2 (6 bases). Germline assignment: CDR1 WSHSY and CDR2 SAAADI. The CDR3 length is 14 residues. The V end lost 1 base, the J end lost 2 bases, and 9 bases lay between the germline ends. The CDR3 region is CASSEFGGTYEQYF. For the CDR3, the DNA is TGCGCCAGCAGTGAGTTTGGGGGGACCTACGAGCAGTACTTC.

V usage is TRBV5-4 and J usage is TRBJ1-4; D is undetermined. Germline CDR1 and CDR2: SGHNT and YYREEE (reference sequence). The CDR3 runs 13 residues. V lost 3 bases and J 7 bases, leaving 10 bases between the germline ends. CDR3 protein: CASSYGPTEKLFF. The CDR3 nucleotides are TGTGCCAGCAGCTACGGACCTACTGAAAAACTGTTTTTT. Drawing the rest from reference TRBV5-4 and TRBJ1-4, the complete variable domain is ETGVTQSPTHLIKTRGQQVTLRCSSQSGHNTVSWYQQALGQGPQFIFQYYREEENGRGNFPPRFSGLQFPNYSSELNVNALELDDSALYLCASSYGPTEKLFFGSGTQLSVL.

The chain couples TRBV6-5 to TRBJ1-1; D is perhaps TRBD1 (6 bases). Germline values: CDR1 MNHEY, CDR2 SVGAGI. This CDR3 contains 14 residues. Trimming took 5 bases from V and 5 from J, leaving 15 bases between them. The CDR3 reads CASSRVQGPTEAFF. CDR3 sequence (DNA): TGTGCCAGCAGTCGAGTACAGGGTCCAACTGAAGCTTTCTTT.

The sample holds one count of this clone. J is TRBJ1-2 and V is TRBV7-2; D remains unclear. This CDR3 contains 13 residues. Germline values: CDR1 SGHTA, CDR2 FQGNSA. V was cut by 4 bases and J by 2 bases, with 8 bases left in between. The CDR3 sequence: CASSSGRNYGYTF. As DNA, the CDR3 is TGTGCCAGCAGCTCAGGACGGAACTATGGCTACACCTTC.

The rearrangement links TRBV19 to TRBJ1-6; no clear D gene. V was pared by 1 base and J by 13 bases, with 11 bases between. Germline lookup yields CDR1 LNHDA and CDR2 SQIVND (reference sequence). This CDR3 has 13 amino acids. The CDR3 loop reads CASSIGESGPLHF. CDR3 sequence (DNA): TGTGCCAGTAGTATAGGAGAGTCGGGTCCCCTCCACTTT.

In its sample, this clone was seen a few times. The chain couples TRBV6-4 to TRBJ1-2; 9 bases line up with TRBD1. Germline V gene data show CDR1 as MRHNA and CDR2 as SNTAGT. This CDR3 is built from 14 residues. V shed 0 bases and J 6 bases; nucleotides not matched to a gene: 2. In nucleotides, the CDR3 is TGTGCCAGCAGTGACTCGACAGGGGGTAATGGCTACACCTTC. Amino acid sequence: CASSDSTGGNGYTF.

The chain has TRBV6-1 and TRBJ1-4, with a weak D call TRBD1 (5 bases). V was shortened by 3 bases and J by 7 bases, with 12 bases between the two germline ends. This CDR3 has 14 amino acids. Germline V gene data show CDR1 as MNHNS and CDR2 as SASEGT. CDR3 residues: CASSDGSGIEKLFF. DNA of the CDR3: TGTGCCAGCAGTGATGGGTCAGGGATTGAAAAACTGTTTTTT.

The gene calls are TRBV15 and TRBJ2-5; no reliable D call. Germline V CDR1 and CDR2: LNHNV, YYDKDF (reference sequence). The CDR3 runs to 15 residues. Deletions cut 0 bases from V and 5 bases from J, with 13 bases between. CDR3 loop: CATSRDGPGRETQYF. Here the CDR3 DNA reads TGTGCCACCAGCAGAGATGGTCCGGGCAGGGAGACCCAGTACTTC.

This clone was seen once. This chain uses TRBV28 with TRBJ1-4, with 8 bases fitting TRBD1. The CDR3 extends over 17 amino acids. J gave up 5 bases and V 5 bases, and 13 bases lay outside the gene matches. The germline CDR1 and CDR2 sequences are MDHEN and SYDVKM. The CDR3 protein is CASSPRVGQGRNEKLFF. CDR3 nucleotides: TGTGCCAGCAGTCCTCGGGTTGGACAGGGCAGGAATGAAAAACTGTTTTTT.

The DNA of the CDR3 is TGTGCCAGCACAGGCGGGAGTGTCGGGGAGACCCAGTACTTC. Amino acids: CASTGGSVGETQYF. The chain is built from TRBV28 and TRBJ2-5, with 7 bases that match TRBD2. V shed 7 bases and J 5 bases; nucleotides not matched to a gene: 10. CDR1 is MDHEN and CDR2 is SYDVKM in the germline V gene. CDR3 length equals 14 residues.

The chain combines TRBV6-5 with TRBJ1-2; no clear D. V was cut by 3 bases and J by 5 bases, with 10 bases left in between. The V gene's germline CDR1 is MNHEY and CDR2 SVGAGI. There are 13 residues in the CDR3. The CDR3 DNA reads as TGTGCCAGCAGTTATCAAAGGGTATATGGCTACACCTTC. Encoded protein: CASSYQRVYGYTF.

This clone was seen a single time. This chain uses TRBV30 with TRBJ1-5; the D gene is possibly TRBD1 (5 bases). Germline CDR1 is GTSNPN and CDR2 is SVGIG (reference sequence). This CDR3 is built from 13 residues. The V end lost 1 base, the J end lost 4 bases, and 8 bases lay between the germline ends. CDR3: CAWSGQKNQPQHF. The CDR3 region has the DNA TGTGCCTGGAGTGGACAGAAAAATCAGCCCCAGCATTTT.

This clone was counted a few times. This chain connects TRBV5-6 to TRBJ1-1, with D uncertain. V gave up 6 bases and J gave up 11 bases, with 17 bases separating them. CDR1 and CDR2 from the germline V gene are SGHDT and YYEEEE. This CDR3 contains 12 residues. In DNA form, the CDR3 reads TGTGCCAGCACCGCCTTGGAGGCTGGGGCTTTCTTT. It specifies CASTALEAGAFF.

The chain recombines TRBV7-2 with TRBJ2-3; TRBD1 matches 8 bases. CDR3 size: 13 residues. Germline CDR1 and CDR2: SGHTA and FQGNSA. V lost 5 bases and J lost 3; bases outside the gene matches: 1. CDR3 in DNA: TGTGCCAGCAGCCGGACAGGGACAGATACGCAGTATTTT. This encodes CASSRTGTDTQYF. Using reference TRBV7-2 and TRBJ2-3 for the parts outside the CDR3, the full variable domain is GAGVSQSPSNKVTEKGKDVELRCDPISGHTALYWYRQSLGQGLEFLIYFQGNSAPDKSGLPSDRFSAERTGGSVSTLTIQRTQQEDSAVYLCASSRTGTDTQYFGPGTRLTVL.

The chain joins TRBV6-5 to TRBJ2-7; D is perhaps TRBD1 (6 bases). This CDR3 spans 15 amino acids. The V gene's germline CDR1 is MNHEY and CDR2 SVGAGI. The V and J ends lost 4 bases and 3 bases respectively, with 16 bases between them. The CDR3 sequence is CASSSTGVFFYEQYF. CDR3 bases: TGTGCCAGCAGTTCGACAGGCGTCTTCTTCTACGAGCAGTACTTC.

The chain recombines TRBV6-2 or TRBV6-3 with TRBJ1-1; 7 bases line up with TRBD1. Germline V gene lookup returns CDR1 MNHEY and CDR2 SVGEGT. The CDR3 is 14 residues long. V dropped 5 bases and J dropped 7; count of bases not matched to a gene: 10. This chain's CDR3 is CASSRTGTESEAFF. DNA for the CDR3: TGTGCCAGCAGTCGAACCGGGACAGAAAGTGAAGCTTTCTTT.

The V and J genes are TRBV19 and TRBJ1-2, with 8 nucleotides matching TRBD1. Germline loops: CDR1 LNHDA, CDR2 SQIVND (reference sequence). The CDR3 extends over 16 amino acids. The junction had 12 bases not matched to a gene; V was cut back by 5 bases and J by 4 bases. The DNA for the CDR3 is TGTGCCAGTAGTCCAAGACCGGGACAGGACCCCTATGGCTACACCTTC. It codes for CASSPRPGQDPYGYTF.

This sequence joins TRBV2 and TRBJ2-3; D not resolved. V dropped 6 bases and J dropped 7 bases, with 17 bases sitting between them. Germline V gene sequence: CDR1 SNHLY, CDR2 FYNNEI. The CDR3 consists of 14 residues. The CDR3 loop reads CASRGDSGAYTQYF. In DNA form, the CDR3 reads TGTGCCAGCAGGGGCGATTCGGGTGCTTATACGCAGTATTTT.

The DNA of the CDR3 is TGTGCCAGCAGTGACCGCTTGTACCTCCGTGGCTACACCTTC. Its translation is CASSDRLYLRGYTF. This rearrangement joins TRBV6-1 to TRBJ1-2, with no clear D. Germline CDR1 is MNHNS and CDR2 is SASEGT. The CDR3 contains 14 residues. The V gene lost 3 bases and the J gene lost 7 bases, with 15 bases spanning the gap.

The table lists this clone with a count of one. The gene calls are TRBV9 and TRBJ2-1, with 12 positions matching TRBD2. CDR3 size: 17 residues. CDR1 SGDLS and CDR2 YYNGEE come from the germline V gene. The junction had 11 bases not matched to a gene; V was cut back by 2 bases and J by 8 bases. CDR3 bases: TGTGCCAGCAGCGTGAGTACCGGGACTAGCGGGTATGATGAGCAGTTCTTC. It is translated as CASSVSTGTSGYDEQFF.

The rearrangement joins TRBV30 to TRBJ1-5, with 8 bases lining up with TRBD1. The ends lost 1 base at V and 5 bases at J; junction bases unmatched: 10. Germline V gene lookup returns CDR1 GTSNPN and CDR2 SVGIG (reference sequence). CDR3 length: 16 residues. CDR3 nucleotides: TGTGCCTGGAGTGGACAGGGGATTCCGTCCTATCAGCCCCAGCATTTT. Its translation: CAWSGQGIPSYQPQHF. Full variable domain (missing parts from reference TRBV30 and TRBJ1-5): SQTIHQWPATLVQPVGSPLSLECTVEGTSNPNLYWYRQAAGRGLQLLFYSVGIGQISSEVPQNLSASRPQDRQFILSSKKLLLSDSGFYLCAWSGQGIPSYQPQHFGDGTRLSIL.

The count of this clone is one. This chain connects TRBV19 to TRBJ1-5, with D possibly matching TRBD1 (5 bases). Germline V lookup: CDR1 LNHDA, CDR2 SQIVND (reference sequence). There are 15 residues in the CDR3. The V gene lost 5 bases and the J gene lost 3 bases, with 14 bases spanning the gap. CDR3 in amino acids: CASSSRGRDNQPQHF. CDR3 bases: TGTGCCAGTAGTTCCCGCGGCAGGGACAATCAGCCCCAGCATTTT.

This rearrangement joins TRBV6-2 or TRBV6-3 to TRBJ1-2; no clear D. Trimming left V 0 bases short and J 4 bases short, with 12 bases between. From germline, CDR1 is MNHEY and CDR2 SVGEGT. This CDR3 comprises 15 residues. The CDR3 loop reads CASSYSAGLGYGYTF. The CDR3 DNA reads as TGTGCCAGCAGTTACTCAGCAGGACTAGGCTATGGCTACACCTTC.

The V and J genes are TRBV11-2 and TRBJ2-7; TRBD2 aligns across 8 bases. V lost 3 bases and J lost 6; bases outside the gene matches: 13. The CDR3 contains 16 residues. The V gene's germline CDR1 is SGHAT and CDR2 FQNNGV. In DNA, the CDR3 is TGTGCCAGCAGCTTGCAACCGGGACTAGTATCTTCCGAGCAGTACTTC. This sequence encodes CASSLQPGLVSSEQYF. The complete variable domain, with remaining parts taken from reference TRBV11-2 and TRBJ2-7, reads EAGVAQSPRYKIIEKRQSVAFWCNPISGHATLYWYQQILGQGPKLLIQFQNNGVVDDSQLPKDRFSAERLKGVDSTLKIQPAKLEDSAVYLCASSLQPGLVSSEQYFGPGTRLTVT.

Points on this clone: The sample carries other DNA sequences with the same CDR3. The J gene is TRBJ1-2, the V gene TRBV28; D not certain. CDR1 is MDHEN, CDR2 SYDVKM, per germline. There are 12 residues in the CDR3. V gave up 2 bases and J gave up 2 bases, with 3 bases separating them. This CDR3 reads CASSLGNYGYTF. The CDR3 DNA is TGTGCCAGCAGTTTAGGGAACTATGGCTACACCTTC.

This clone appeared once. This chain links TRBV4-1 with TRBJ2-7, with 15 bases that match TRBD2. The germline V gene has CDR1 MGHRA and CDR2 YSYEKL. The CDR3 contains 17 residues. V lost 4 bases and J lost 3; bases outside the gene matches: 7. In nucleotides, the CDR3 is TGCGCCAGCAGCCGAGTTTCGGGACTAGCGGGAGGCTACGAGCAGTACTTC. This codes for CASSRVSGLAGGYEQYF.

The rearrangement joins TRBV4-3 to TRBJ1-3; maybe TRBD1 (5 bases). Per the germline V gene, CDR1 is LGHNA and CDR2 is YSLEER. The CDR3 runs to 15 residues. Between the trimmed V and J ends, which lost 2 bases and 0 bases, there was a span of 8 bases. The DNA of the CDR3 is TGCGCCAGCAGCCAAAGGGGTTACTCTGGAAACACCATATATTTT. Its protein is CASSQRGYSGNTIYF.

Here the CDR3 reads CASSAMLHTEAFF. CDR3 coding DNA: TGTGCCAGCAGTGCAATGCTGCACACTGAAGCTTTCTTT. The chain recombines TRBV2 with TRBJ1-1, with no clear D. Germline V gene sequence: CDR1 SNHLY, CDR2 FYNNEI. The V end lost 4 bases, the J end lost 3 bases, and 9 bases lay between the germline ends. The CDR3 contains 13 residues.

The chain has TRBV19 and TRBJ2-7; no reliable D call. This CDR3 is built from 18 residues. Germline CDR1 is LNHDA and CDR2 is SQIVND (reference sequence). Trimming took off 5 bases at V and 1 base at J, with 24 bases between the two ends. The CDR3 spells CASSLELVVGSLSYEQYF. The CDR3 coding sequence is TGTGCCAGTAGTCTCGAGCTCGTTGTTGGCAGTCTTTCCTACGAGCAGTACTTC.

The chain couples TRBV11-3 to TRBJ2-1; D ambiguous. The CDR3 contains 12 residues. V was clipped by 4 bases and J by 7 bases, with 8 bases between them. Germline CDR1 and CDR2: SGHNT and YENEEA. The CDR3 region is CASSSLGNEQFF. CDR3 DNA sequence: TGTGCCAGCAGCTCGCTAGGGAATGAGCAGTTCTTC. Full variable domain (missing parts from reference TRBV11-3 and TRBJ2-1): EAGVVQSPRYKIIEKKQPVAFWCNPISGHNTLYWYLQNLGQGPELLIRYENEEAVDDSQLPKDRFSAERLKGVDSTLKIQPAELGDSAVYLCASSSLGNEQFFGPGTRLTVL.